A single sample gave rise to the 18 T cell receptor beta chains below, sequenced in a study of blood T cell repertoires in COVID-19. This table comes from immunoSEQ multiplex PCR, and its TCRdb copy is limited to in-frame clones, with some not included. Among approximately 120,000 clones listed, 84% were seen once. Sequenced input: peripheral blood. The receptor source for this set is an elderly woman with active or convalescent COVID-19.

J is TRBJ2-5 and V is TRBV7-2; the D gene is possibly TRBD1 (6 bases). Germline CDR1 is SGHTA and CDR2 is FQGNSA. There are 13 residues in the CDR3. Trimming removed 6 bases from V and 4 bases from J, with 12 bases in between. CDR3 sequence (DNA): TGTGCCAGCAGTCCACAGGGTGGAGAGACCCAGTACTTC. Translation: CASSPQGGETQYF.

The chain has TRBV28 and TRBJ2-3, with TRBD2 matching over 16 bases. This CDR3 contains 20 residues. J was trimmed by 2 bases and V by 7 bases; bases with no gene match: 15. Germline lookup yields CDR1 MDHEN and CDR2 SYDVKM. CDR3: CASTLRGLAGGPDLTDTQYF. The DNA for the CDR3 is TGTGCCAGCACCCTCCGGGGACTAGCGGGAGGGCCGGATCTCACAGATACGCAGTATTTT.

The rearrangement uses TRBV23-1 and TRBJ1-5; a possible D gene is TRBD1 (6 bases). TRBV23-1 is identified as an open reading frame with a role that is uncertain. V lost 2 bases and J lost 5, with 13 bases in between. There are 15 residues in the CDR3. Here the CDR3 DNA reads TGCGCCAGCAGTCAAAACAGGGATCGCCATCAGCCCCAGCATTTT. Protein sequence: CASSQNRDRHQPQHF.

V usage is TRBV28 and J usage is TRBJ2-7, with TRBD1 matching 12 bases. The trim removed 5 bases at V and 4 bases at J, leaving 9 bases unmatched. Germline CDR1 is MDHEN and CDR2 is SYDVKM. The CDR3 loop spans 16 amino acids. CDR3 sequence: CASSHRPGQGAYEQYF. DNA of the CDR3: TGTGCCAGCAGTCACCGACCGGGACAGGGGGCTTACGAGCAGTACTTC.

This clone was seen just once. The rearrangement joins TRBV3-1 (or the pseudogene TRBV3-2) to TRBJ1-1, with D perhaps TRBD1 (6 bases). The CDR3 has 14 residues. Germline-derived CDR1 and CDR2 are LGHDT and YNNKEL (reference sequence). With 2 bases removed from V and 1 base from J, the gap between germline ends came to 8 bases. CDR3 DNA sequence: TGTGCCAGCAGCCAACCACAGGGGAACACTGAAGCTTTCTTT. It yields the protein CASSQPQGNTEAFF.

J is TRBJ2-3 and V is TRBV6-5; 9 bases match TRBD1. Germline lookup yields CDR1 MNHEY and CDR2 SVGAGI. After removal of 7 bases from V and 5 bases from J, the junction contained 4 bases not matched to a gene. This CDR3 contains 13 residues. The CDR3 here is CASKGQGLDTQYF. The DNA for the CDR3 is TGTGCCAGCAAAGGACAGGGGTTAGATACGCAGTATTTT.

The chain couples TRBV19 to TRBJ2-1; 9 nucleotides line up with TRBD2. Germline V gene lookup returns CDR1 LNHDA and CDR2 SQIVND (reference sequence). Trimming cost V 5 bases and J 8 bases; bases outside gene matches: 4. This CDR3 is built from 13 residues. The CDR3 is CASSPAGGYEQFF. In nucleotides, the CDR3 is TGTGCCAGTAGTCCTGCGGGAGGGTATGAGCAGTTCTTC.

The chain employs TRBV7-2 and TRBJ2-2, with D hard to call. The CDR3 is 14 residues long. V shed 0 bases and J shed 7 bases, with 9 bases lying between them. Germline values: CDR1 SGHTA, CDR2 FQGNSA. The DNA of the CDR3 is TGTGCCAGCAGCTTAGCATTCGGTAACGGGGAGCTGTTTTTT. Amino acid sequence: CASSLAFGNGELFF.

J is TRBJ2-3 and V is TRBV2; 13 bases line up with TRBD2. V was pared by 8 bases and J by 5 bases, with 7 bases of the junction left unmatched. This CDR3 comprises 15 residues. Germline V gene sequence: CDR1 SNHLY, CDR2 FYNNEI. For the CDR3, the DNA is TGTGCCAGCGGCTCCGGGACTAGCGGGATAGATACGCAGTATTTT. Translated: CASGSGTSGIDTQYF. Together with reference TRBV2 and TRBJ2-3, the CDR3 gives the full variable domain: EPEVTQTPSHQVTQMGQEVILRCVPISNHLYFYWYRQILGQKVEFLVSFYNNEISEKSEIFDDQFSVERPDGSNFTLKIRSTKLEDSAMYFCASGSGTSGIDTQYFGPGTRLTVL.

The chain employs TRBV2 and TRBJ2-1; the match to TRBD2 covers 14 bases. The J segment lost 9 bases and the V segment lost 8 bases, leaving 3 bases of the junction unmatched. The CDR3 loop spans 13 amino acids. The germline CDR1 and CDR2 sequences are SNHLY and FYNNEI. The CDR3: CASGLAGGREQFF. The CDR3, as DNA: TGTGCCAGCGGACTAGCGGGAGGTCGTGAGCAGTTCTTC.

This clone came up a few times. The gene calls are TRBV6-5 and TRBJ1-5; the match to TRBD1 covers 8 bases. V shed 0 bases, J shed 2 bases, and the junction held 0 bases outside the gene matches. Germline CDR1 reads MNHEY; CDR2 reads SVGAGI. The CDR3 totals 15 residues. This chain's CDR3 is CASSYSGQGNQPQHF. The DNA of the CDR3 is TGTGCCAGCAGTTACTCGGGACAGGGCAATCAGCCCCAGCATTTT.

In DNA form, the CDR3 reads TGTGCCAGCAGCTTAGGTCAGAGGAGGGACGAGCAGTACTTC. Translated: CASSLGQRRDEQYF. V usage is TRBV7-9 and J usage is TRBJ2-7; the D gene is possibly TRBD2 (6 bases). From germline, CDR1 is SEHNR and CDR2 FQNEAQ (reference sequence). Trimming left V 1 base short and J 5 bases short, with 12 bases between. The CDR3 contains 14 residues. Using reference TRBV7-9 and TRBJ2-7 for the parts outside the CDR3, the full variable domain is DTGVSQNPRHKITKRGQNVTFRCDPISEHNRLYWYRQTLGQGPEFLTYFQNEAQLEKSRLLSDRFSAERPKGSFSTLEIQRTEQGDSAMYLCASSLGQRRDEQYFGPGTRLTVT.

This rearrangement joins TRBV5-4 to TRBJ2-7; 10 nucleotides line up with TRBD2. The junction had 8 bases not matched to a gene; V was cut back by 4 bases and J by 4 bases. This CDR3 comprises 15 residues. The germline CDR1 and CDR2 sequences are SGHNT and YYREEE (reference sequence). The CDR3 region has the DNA TGTGCCAGCAGCCAGGGACTAGCGAAAACTTACGAGCAGTACTTC. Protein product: CASSQGLAKTYEQYF.

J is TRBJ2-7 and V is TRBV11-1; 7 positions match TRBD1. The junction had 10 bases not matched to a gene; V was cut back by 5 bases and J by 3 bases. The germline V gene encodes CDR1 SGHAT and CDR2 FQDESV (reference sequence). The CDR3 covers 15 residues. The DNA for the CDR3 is TGTGCCAGCAGCCCCGGGGCAGGGGGTATCTACGAGCAGTACTTC. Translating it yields CASSPGAGGIYEQYF.

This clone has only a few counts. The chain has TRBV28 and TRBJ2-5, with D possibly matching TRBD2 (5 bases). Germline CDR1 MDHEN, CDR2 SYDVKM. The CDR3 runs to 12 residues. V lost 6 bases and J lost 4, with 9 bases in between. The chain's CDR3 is CASRLEGETQYF. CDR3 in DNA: TGTGCCAGCAGACTCGAGGGAGAGACCCAGTACTTC. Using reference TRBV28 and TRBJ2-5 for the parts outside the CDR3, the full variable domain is DVKVTQSSRYLVKRTGEKVFLECVQDMDHENMFWYRQDPGLGLRLIYFSYDVKMKEKGDIPEGYSVSREKKERFSLILESASTNQTSMYLCASRLEGETQYFGPGTRLLVL.

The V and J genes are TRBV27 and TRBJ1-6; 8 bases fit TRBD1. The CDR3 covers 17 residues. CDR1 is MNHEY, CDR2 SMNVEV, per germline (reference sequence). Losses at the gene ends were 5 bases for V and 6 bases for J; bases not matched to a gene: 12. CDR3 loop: CASSLGTGGPPNSPLHF. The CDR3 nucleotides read TGTGCCAGCAGTCTCGGGACAGGAGGGCCCCCTAATTCACCCCTCCACTTT.

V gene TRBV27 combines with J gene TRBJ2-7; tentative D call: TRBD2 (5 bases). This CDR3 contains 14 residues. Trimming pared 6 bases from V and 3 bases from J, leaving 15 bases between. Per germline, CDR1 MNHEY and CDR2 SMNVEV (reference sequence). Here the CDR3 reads CASRSSEVHYEQYF. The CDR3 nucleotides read TGTGCCAGCAGGTCATCGGAGGTACACTACGAGCAGTACTTC.

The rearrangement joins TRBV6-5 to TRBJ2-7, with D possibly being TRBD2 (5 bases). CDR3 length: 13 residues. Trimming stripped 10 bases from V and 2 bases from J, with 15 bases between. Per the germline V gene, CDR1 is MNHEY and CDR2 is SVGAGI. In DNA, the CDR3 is TGTGCCATCGTGGACTGGGCGCCCTACGAGCAGTACTTC. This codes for CAIVDWAPYEQYF.